This is a list of T cell receptor beta chains from one sample in a study of T-cell reconstitution after alpha-beta-depleted transplantation in children. TCRdb reprocessed the PCR reads via MiXCR and lists one record per CDR3 protein. The sample lists approximately 100,000 distinct CDR3 sequences, over 9% seen once, with approximately 14% in the top ten. Sequencing used PBMCs from the stem cell graft donor, obtained from the stem cell graft. The receptors derive from a human donor who donated a stem cell graft to a child with inherited bone marrow failure. Each CDR3 is given with its conserved first and last residue. The order of the fields is D gene, clone size, J gene, V gene, CDR3 DNA, CDR3 protein. D genes are given only for firm matches. Expanded clones are given a class, and other clones once, few, many or no size at all.

. many TRBJ1-1 TRBV18 TGTGCCAGCTCACCCGCCCGCTTGAACACTGAAGCTTTCTTT CASSPARLNTEAFF
. . TRBJ2-1 TRBV12-5 TGTGCTAGTGGTCCCGGCCCGGGCAGGGCCAATGAGCAGTTCTTC CASGPGPGRANEQFF
. many TRBJ2-1 TRBV4-1 TGCGCCAGCAGCTTCGGACTACAGCAGTTCTTC CASSFGLQQFF
. many TRBJ2-1 TRBV4-3 TGCGCCAGCAGCCAAGATCACCAAGTTACAGGGAGCTCCTACAATGAGCAGTTCTTC CASSQDHQVTGSSYNEQFF
TRBD2 few TRBJ2-1 TRBV7-2 TGTGCCAGCAGCCCCCAAGGAGCGGGAGGAGGGTACAATGAGCAGTTCTTC CASSPQGAGGGYNEQFF
TRBD1 many TRBJ1-1 TRBV20-1 TGCAGTGCTCAGGGACAGGGGGCCACTGAAGCTTTCTTT CSAQGQGATEAFF
TRBD2 few TRBJ2-5 TRBV19 TGTGCCAGTAGTCTTAGCGGGATTGGAGAGACCCAGTACTTC CASSLSGIGETQYF
. many TRBJ1-4 TRBV5-1 TGCGCCAGCAGCTTGAACGGAAATGAAAAACTGTTTTTT CASSLNGNEKLFF
. many TRBJ1-1 TRBV7-2 TGTGCCAGCAGCACACTGGGGGTTATGAACACTGAAGCTTTCTTT CASSTLGVMNTEAFF
. many TRBJ1-2 TRBV12-3/TRBV12-4 TGTGCCAGCAGTTTGGGCCGAGGCTATGGCTACACCTTC CASSLGRGYGYTF
. many TRBJ2-7 TRBV9 TGTGCCAGCAGCGTGGACGGGAGCTCCTACGAGCAGTACTTC CASSVDGSSYEQYF
. many TRBJ2-1 TRBV28 TGTGCCAGCAGTTGGGTCTTCAATGAGCAGTTCTTC CASSWVFNEQFF
TRBD2 many TRBJ2-3 TRBV29-1 TGCAGCGTACGTGGAGCGGGAGGCAAGGCCGATACGCAGTATTTT CSVRGAGGKADTQYF
TRBD1 many TRBJ2-1 TRBV7-2 TGTGCCAGCAGCCCCGGGACAGGTGAGCAGTTCTTC CASSPGTGEQFF
. many TRBJ1-4 TRBV4-3 TGCGCCAGCAGCCAAGGGAACCGGAACCGTAATGAAAAACTGTTTTTT CASSQGNRNRNEKLFF
. many TRBJ2-2 TRBV10-3 TGTGCCATCAGTGATCTTAGGGTCTCCGGGGAGCTGTTTTTT CAISDLRVSGELFF
. few TRBJ2-3 TRBV14 TGTGCCAGCAGCCGGGCAGGGCCAGATACGCAGTATTTT CASSRAGPDTQYF
. many TRBJ1-5 TRBV30 TGTGCCTGGAGTGTAAGGGGCTGGAGCCAGCCCCAGCATTTT CAWSVRGWSQPQHF
TRBD2 many TRBJ2-3 TRBV20-1 TGCAGTGCTAGTGGTTTGGGGGGGACAGATACGCAGTATTTT CSASGLGGTDTQYF
. . TRBJ1-3 TRBV5-1 TGCGCCAGCAGCTTGAGCCCTCGCTCTGGAAACACCATATATTTT CASSLSPRSGNTIYF
. many TRBJ2-2 TRBV21-1 TGTGCCAGCAGCAAACCGGGGAGAGAGAACGCCGGGGAGCTGTTTTTT CASSKPGRENAGELFF
. many TRBJ2-6 TRBV7-9 TGTGCCAGCAGCTTTGGTGTCAGGGAACGCTCTGGGGCCAACGTCCTGACTTTC CASSFGVRERSGANVLTF
TRBD1 many TRBJ2-7 TRBV28 TGTGCCAGCGTCGGGCAGGGGGCAAAGGCGGGAATCTCCTACGAGCAGTACTTC CASVGQGAKAGISYEQYF
. . TRBJ2-5 TRBV10-3 TGTGCCATCACCGAGGACCCCAACCAAGAGACCCAGTACTTC CAITEDPNQETQYF
TRBD2 many TRBJ2-5 TRBV12-3/TRBV12-4 TGTGCCAGCAGTCCCAGCGGGAGGGCCGGGGAGACCCAGTACTTC CASSPSGRAGETQYF
. many TRBJ1-1 TRBV20-1 TGCAGCTTAAGAAGAAGGGACACAATGAACACTGAAGCTTTCTTT CSLRRRDTMNTEAFF
TRBD1 few TRBJ2-6 TRBV11-1 TGTGCCAGCAGCTCGAGTCCCGGGACAGGGCTCGGGGCCAACGTCCTGACTTTC CASSSSPGTGLGANVLTF
TRBD1 many TRBJ2-3 TRBV7-3 TGTGCCAGCAGCGCAGCCATGGGACAGGGGGCCACAGATACGCAGTATTTT CASSAAMGQGATDTQYF
TRBD2 many TRBJ2-7 TRBV5-1 TGCGCCAGCAGCTTGGAGCTTGCTAGCGGCTTCTACGAGCAGTACTTC CASSLELASGFYEQYF
. . TRBJ2-2 TRBV7-2 TGTGCCAGCAGCTTTTCTTCAGGACTCAACACCGGGGAGCTGTTTTTT CASSFSSGLNTGELFF
TRBD1 many TRBJ2-5 TRBV5-6 TGTGCCAGCAGCTTGGTGACAGGGGCAGAGACCCAGTACTTC CASSLVTGAETQYF
. many TRBJ2-1 TRBV7-8 TGTGCCAGCAGCTTGGAAGACTACAATGAGCAGTTCTTC CASSLEDYNEQFF
TRBD2 few TRBJ2-2 TRBV9 TGTGCCAGCAGCGTGGGGGGAGGGACCGGGGAGCTGTTTTTT CASSVGGGTGELFF
. many TRBJ2-1 TRBV5-1 TGCGCCAGCAGCTTGCCCACACAGGGCGAGGGGTTCTTC CASSLPTQGEGFF
TRBD1 many TRBJ2-3 TRBV24-1 TGTGCCACCAGTGATCCCCCGGGCAGGGGGCAAGCAGATACGCAGTATTTT CATSDPPGRGQADTQYF
. many TRBJ2-7 TRBV10-3 TGTGCCATCAGTGAGGACACCCACGAGCAGTACTTC CAISEDTHEQYF
. many TRBJ2-1 TRBV9 TGTGCCAGCAGCGTAGCCCACAGGGATGAGCAGTTCTTC CASSVAHRDEQFF
. . TRBJ2-3 TRBV23-1 TGCGCCAGCAGTCAAAAGACCGCAGGCACAGATACGCAGTATTTT CASSQKTAGTDTQYF
TRBD1 . TRBJ1-1 TRBV30 TGTGCCTGGGGGACAGGGCTTGGCACTGAAGCTTTCTTT CAWGTGLGTEAFF
TRBD2 many TRBJ2-5 TRBV18 TGTGCCAGCTCAAGGTCGGGACTAGCGGGAGAAGGGACCCAGTACTTC CASSRSGLAGEGTQYF
. many TRBJ2-5 TRBV24-1 TGTGCCACCAGTGGGCCGGGACTCCAAGAGACCCAGTACTTC CATSGPGLQETQYF
. few TRBJ2-2 TRBV7-9 TGTGCCAGCAGCATTCGACAGAATGAACTAACCGGGGAGCTGTTTTTT CASSIRQNELTGELFF
TRBD2 . TRBJ2-3 TRBV7-6 TGTGCCAGCAGCTTAGCGGTTAGACTAGCGGGAGAATCAGATACGCAGTATTTT CASSLAVRLAGESDTQYF
. . TRBJ1-2 TRBV19 TGTGCCAGTAGTGTCAAACCCGGGCCCGGGGGCTACACCTTC CASSVKPGPGGYTF